This is a list of T cell receptor beta chains from one sample in a study of T cell responses to AZD1222 COVID-19 vaccine. The method was immunoSEQ multiplex PCR; TCRdb's version includes in-frame clones alone and lacks a portion of them. The sample lists 240,000 or so clones, approximately 93% occurring once. Source: peripheral blood, taken on day 0 of AZD1222 vaccination. The receptors come from an adult in good health. Both conserved end residues are part of each CDR3. Each record gives: CDR3 protein, CDR3 DNA, J gene, D gene, clone size, V gene, CDR3 length. The D gene is left open where the match is weak. Clone size, where shown, is once, few, many, or a class for clones that have expanded.

CDR3aa: CAISEADDIGGYTF
CDR3nt: TGTGCCATCAGTGAGGCCGACGATATCGGTGGCTACACCTTC
j_gene: TRBJ1-2
d_gene: -
abundance: -
v_gene: TRBV10-3
len: 14

CDR3aa: CASESDYQGYTF
CDR3nt: TGTGCCAGTGAGAGCGACTACCAGGGCTACACCTTC
j_gene: TRBJ1-2
d_gene: -
abundance: once
v_gene: TRBV19
len: 12

CDR3aa: CASSLGTWQNQAQHF
CDR3nt: TGTGCCAGCAGCTTAGGAACCTGGCAGAATCAGGCCCAGCATTTT
j_gene: TRBJ1-5
d_gene: -
abundance: -
v_gene: TRBV7-2
len: 15

CDR3aa: CASSATGESGELFF
CDR3nt: TGTGCCAGCAGCGCTACAGGGGAGAGCGGGGAGCTGTTTTTT
j_gene: TRBJ2-2
d_gene: TRBD1
abundance: -
v_gene: TRBV9
len: 14

CDR3aa: CASSLVYGTEAFF
CDR3nt: TGTGCCAGCAGTTTAGTGTATGGCACTGAAGCTTTCTTT
j_gene: TRBJ1-1
d_gene: -
abundance: -
v_gene: TRBV6-6
len: 13

CDR3aa: CASRKQGYYEQYF
CDR3nt: TGTGCCAGCAGGAAACAGGGGTATTACGAGCAGTACTTC
j_gene: TRBJ2-7
d_gene: TRBD1
abundance: -
v_gene: TRBV28
len: 13

CDR3aa: CASSTREGNTEAFF
CDR3nt: TGTGCCAGTAGTACCCGGGAGGGGAACACTGAAGCTTTCTTT
j_gene: TRBJ1-1
d_gene: -
abundance: -
v_gene: TRBV19
len: 14

CDR3aa: CASSSTGSGANVLTF
CDR3nt: TGTGCCAGCAGCTCGACAGGGTCTGGGGCCAACGTCCTGACTTTC
j_gene: TRBJ2-6
d_gene: TRBD1
abundance: -
v_gene: TRBV5-4
len: 15

CDR3aa: CSASSGHEQYF
CDR3nt: TGCAGTGCCTCCTCGGGTCACGAGCAGTACTTC
j_gene: TRBJ2-7
d_gene: -
abundance: -
v_gene: TRBV20-1
len: 11

CDR3aa: CASSFYQTRGWDTQYF
CDR3nt: TGTGCCAGCAGCTTTTACCAGACCAGGGGATGGGATACGCAGTATTTT
j_gene: TRBJ2-3
d_gene: -
abundance: -
v_gene: TRBV7-9
len: 16

CDR3aa: CASSLGDTTNYGYTF
CDR3nt: TGCGCCAGCAGCTTGGGGGACACCACTAACTATGGCTACACCTTC
j_gene: TRBJ1-2
d_gene: -
abundance: -
v_gene: TRBV5-1
len: 15

CDR3aa: CASSLGAPYGYTF
CDR3nt: TGTGCCAGCAGCCTCGGAGCGCCCTATGGCTACACCTTC
j_gene: TRBJ1-2
d_gene: -
abundance: -
v_gene: TRBV27
len: 13

CDR3aa: CASSLAETGYSYEQYF
CDR3nt: TGCGCCAGCAGCTTGGCCGAGACAGGGTACTCCTACGAGCAGTACTTC
j_gene: TRBJ2-7
d_gene: TRBD1
abundance: once
v_gene: TRBV5-1
len: 16

CDR3aa: CASSQGRPNEQFF
CDR3nt: TGTGCCAGCAGCCAGGGTAGACCGAATGAGCAGTTCTTC
j_gene: TRBJ2-1
d_gene: -
abundance: -
v_gene: TRBV3-1/TRBV3-2
len: 13

CDR3aa: CASSFGQVQPQHF
CDR3nt: TGTGCCAGCAGTTTTGGACAGGTCCAGCCCCAGCATTTT
j_gene: TRBJ1-5
d_gene: TRBD1
abundance: -
v_gene: TRBV12-3/TRBV12-4
len: 13

CDR3aa: CASSEALTVSHF
CDR3nt: TGTGCCAGCAGTGAAGCGCTGACAGTAAGCCACTTC
j_gene: TRBJ2-7
d_gene: -
abundance: -
v_gene: TRBV2
len: 12

CDR3aa: CASSYGPLGNTIYF
CDR3nt: TGTGCCAGCAGCTACGGCCCCCTAGGCAACACCATATATTTT
j_gene: TRBJ1-3
d_gene: -
abundance: -
v_gene: TRBV7-2
len: 14

CDR3aa: CASSLIAGNANTGELFF
CDR3nt: TGTGCCAGCAGCTTAATAGCGGGAAATGCGAACACCGGGGAGCTGTTTTTT
j_gene: TRBJ2-2
d_gene: TRBD2
abundance: -
v_gene: TRBV7-6
len: 17

CDR3aa: CASRSRTSYEQYF
CDR3nt: TGTGCCAGCAGGTCCCGCACTTCCTACGAGCAGTACTTC
j_gene: TRBJ2-7
d_gene: -
abundance: -
v_gene: TRBV6-5
len: 13

CDR3aa: CASSQSPGIEETQYF
CDR3nt: TGCGCCAGCAGTCAATCGCCAGGGATTGAGGAGACCCAGTACTTC
j_gene: TRBJ2-5
d_gene: -
abundance: once
v_gene: TRBV23-1
len: 15

CDR3aa: CASSISAGEFDEQFF
CDR3nt: TGTGCCAGTAGTATATCAGCGGGAGAATTCGATGAGCAGTTCTTC
j_gene: TRBJ2-1
d_gene: TRBD2
abundance: once
v_gene: TRBV19
len: 15

CDR3aa: CASSLFSGENVQYF
CDR3nt: TGTGCCAGCAGCTTGTTTTCCGGGGAAAACGTGCAGTACTTC
j_gene: TRBJ2-7
d_gene: -
abundance: -
v_gene: TRBV7-8
len: 14

CDR3aa: CASKGQGANNEQFF
CDR3nt: TGCGCCAGCAAGGGACAGGGGGCGAACAATGAGCAGTTCTTC
j_gene: TRBJ2-1
d_gene: TRBD1
abundance: -
v_gene: TRBV5-1
len: 14

CDR3aa: CASSPQGIRSFGYGYTF
CDR3nt: TGTGCCAGCAGCCCGCAGGGTATAAGGTCCTTTGGCTATGGCTACACCTTC
j_gene: TRBJ1-2
d_gene: -
abundance: -
v_gene: TRBV11-2
len: 17

CDR3aa: CASSPIAGETQYF
CDR3nt: TGTGCCAGCAGTCCTATAGCGGGGGAGACCCAGTACTTC
j_gene: TRBJ2-5
d_gene: TRBD2
abundance: once
v_gene: TRBV2
len: 13

CDR3aa: CASSFSDRDTGELFF
CDR3nt: TGTGCCAGCAGTTTTTCGGACAGAGACACCGGGGAGCTGTTTTTT
j_gene: TRBJ2-2
d_gene: -
abundance: -
v_gene: TRBV28
len: 15

CDR3aa: CASSQPDGTSRNQPQHF
CDR3nt: TGTGCCAGCAGTCAGCCGGATGGGACGTCGCGGAATCAGCCCCAGCATTTT
j_gene: TRBJ1-5
d_gene: -
abundance: -
v_gene: TRBV28
len: 17

CDR3aa: CASSLQGLGQPQHF
CDR3nt: TGTGCCAGCAGTTTACAGGGGTTGGGTCAGCCCCAGCATTTT
j_gene: TRBJ1-5
d_gene: TRBD1
abundance: -
v_gene: TRBV6-5
len: 14

CDR3aa: CASSLAPENTGELFF
CDR3nt: TGTGCCAGCAGCTTAGCTCCAGAGAACACCGGGGAGCTGTTTTTT
j_gene: TRBJ2-2
d_gene: -
abundance: -
v_gene: TRBV7-6
len: 15

CDR3aa: CASSYSRLRQGRDQPQHF
CDR3nt: TGTGCCAGCAGTTACTCGAGGTTGAGACAGGGGAGGGATCAGCCCCAGCATTTT
j_gene: TRBJ1-5
d_gene: TRBD1
abundance: -
v_gene: TRBV6-2/TRBV6-3
len: 18

CDR3aa: CASSPQKQRNTEAFF
CDR3nt: TGTGCCAGCTCACCCCAAAAGCAGAGGAACACTGAAGCTTTCTTT
j_gene: TRBJ1-1
d_gene: -
abundance: -
v_gene: TRBV18
len: 15

CDR3aa: CASRHSSGNTIYF
CDR3nt: TGTGCCAGCAGGCATAGCTCTGGAAACACCATATATTTT
j_gene: TRBJ1-3
d_gene: -
abundance: -
v_gene: TRBV2
len: 13

CDR3aa: CASSPIGGGPYEQYF
CDR3nt: TGTGCCAGCAGCCCGATCGGGGGCGGCCCCTACGAGCAGTACTTC
j_gene: TRBJ2-7
d_gene: -
abundance: -
v_gene: TRBV6-2/TRBV6-3
len: 15

CDR3aa: CAISAAPGPGNTIYF
CDR3nt: TGTGCCATCAGTGCTGCCCCGGGCCCTGGAAACACCATATATTTT
j_gene: TRBJ1-3
d_gene: -
abundance: -
v_gene: TRBV10-3
len: 15

CDR3aa: CASSQKYHGYTF
CDR3nt: TGTGCCAGCAGCCAAAAATATCATGGCTACACCTTC
j_gene: TRBJ1-2
d_gene: -
abundance: -
v_gene: TRBV7-8
len: 12

CDR3aa: CASSLFGTGEWNEQFF
CDR3nt: TGTGCCAGCAGCTTATTTGGGACAGGGGAGTGGAATGAGCAGTTCTTC
j_gene: TRBJ2-1
d_gene: TRBD1
abundance: few
v_gene: TRBV7-6
len: 16

CDR3aa: CASSQSRGYSNQPQHF
CDR3nt: TGCGCCAGCAGTCAATCGAGGGGGTATAGCAATCAGCCCCAGCATTTT
j_gene: TRBJ1-5
d_gene: -
abundance: -
v_gene: TRBV23-1
len: 16

CDR3aa: CASSLAGGHVTEAFF
CDR3nt: TGTGCCAGCAGCTTAGCGGGGGGGCACGTTACTGAAGCTTTCTTT
j_gene: TRBJ1-1
d_gene: -
abundance: -
v_gene: TRBV7-2
len: 15